The next 31 T cell receptor beta chains were all read from a single sample in a study of T cell responses to AZD1222 COVID-19 vaccine. Generated by immunoSEQ multiplex PCR, the TCRdb table keeps only in-frame clones and is missing some. The profile covers 95,000 to 120,000 clones, with about 87% appearing a single time and 5.5% to 7.5% taken by the ten largest. The sequences come from peripheral blood, collected 28 days after the second AZD1222 dose. These TCRs come from an adult who received the AZD1222 COVID-19 vaccine.

This clone was recorded once. The chain uses TRBV11-2 and TRBJ2-7; tentative D call: TRBD1 (6 bases). The germline V gene encodes CDR1 SGHAT and CDR2 FQNNGV. V gave up 5 bases and J gave up 6 bases, with 11 bases separating them. The CDR3 sequence is 12 residues long. CDR3 bases: TGTGCCAGCAGCGTACAGGGCCTCGAGCAGTACTTC. Translated, it gives CASSVQGLEQYF. The full variable domain, in which reference TRBV11-2 and TRBJ2-7 provide the parts outside the CDR3, is EAGVAQSPRYKIIEKRQSVAFWCNPISGHATLYWYQQILGQGPKLLIQFQNNGVVDDSQLPKDRFSAERLKGVDSTLKIQPAKLEDSAVYLCASSVQGLEQYFGPGTRLTVT.

The chain is built from TRBV6-1 and TRBJ1-5; D gene ambiguous. The CDR3 covers 12 residues. V lost 2 bases and J 5 bases, leaving 4 bases between the germline ends. Looked up from germline, CDR1 is MNHNS and CDR2 is SASEGT. CDR3 loop: CASSEQDQPQHF. The CDR3, as DNA: TGTGCCAGCAGTGAACAGGATCAGCCCCAGCATTTT.

The rearrangement joins TRBV7-3 to TRBJ1-5; D might be TRBD1 (5 bases). The CDR3 is 13 amino acids. CDR1 is SGHTA, CDR2 FQGTGA, per germline. V was pared by 5 bases and J by 4 bases, with 9 bases between. Written as DNA, the CDR3 is TGTGCCAGCAGCCAGGGACTTAATCAGCCCCAGCATTTT. It translates to CASSQGLNQPQHF.

The CDR3 nucleotides read TGTGCCAGCAGCTTGGTTCAGGACTACGAGCAGTACTTC. Translation gives CASSLVQDYEQYF. This sequence joins TRBV5-6 and TRBJ2-7; D is unclear. From germline, CDR1 is SGHDT and CDR2 YYEEEE. V lost 0 bases and J 3 bases, leaving 7 bases between the germline ends. There are 13 residues in the CDR3.

This chain connects TRBV19 to TRBJ1-2; TRBD1 is a possible D gene (5 bases). This CDR3 has 15 amino acids. Germline assignment: CDR1 LNHDA and CDR2 SQIVND (reference sequence). V lost 2 bases and J 2 bases, leaving 12 bases between the germline ends. The CDR3 bases are TGTGCCAGTAGTATACGCGCGGGGACCAACTATGGCTACACCTTC. Residues: CASSIRAGTNYGYTF. Supplemented by reference TRBV19 and TRBJ1-2, the full variable domain reads DGGITQSPKYLFRKEGQNVTLSCEQNLNHDAMYWYRQDPGQGLRLIYYSQIVNDFQKGDIAEGYSVSREKKESFPLTVTSAQKNPTAFYLCASSIRAGTNYGYTFGSGTRLTVV.

CDR3 nucleotide sequence: TGTGCCAGCAGTTACCGGGGAAGCACCGGGGAGCTGTTTTTT. Protein product: CASSYRGSTGELFF. The gene calls are TRBV6-5 and TRBJ2-2; maybe TRBD2 (5 bases). The V and J ends lost 2 bases and 4 bases respectively, with 8 bases between them. CDR1 MNHEY and CDR2 SVGAGI come from the germline V gene. This CDR3 comprises 14 residues.

This clone was seen a few times. The CDR3 bases are TGTGCCAGCAGCTTCGGACAGCCGGCACTCGAAGCTTTCTTT. It specifies CASSFGQPALEAFF. The gene calls are TRBV5-4 and TRBJ1-1, with D possibly being TRBD1 (6 bases). V lost 2 bases to trimming and J lost 8 bases, with 16 bases between them. This CDR3 has 14 amino acids. CDR1 and CDR2 (germline): SGHNT, YYREEE (reference sequence).

The genes are TRBV7-9 and TRBJ2-7; 11 nucleotides match TRBD1. With 5 bases clipped from V and 6 bases from J, the junction kept 9 bases outside the gene matches. The CDR3 has 15 amino acids. Germline V lookup: CDR1 SEHNR, CDR2 FQNEAQ (reference sequence). As DNA, the CDR3 is TGTGCCAGCAGCGCCCCTTCGGGGACAGGGGGCGAGCAGTACTTC. Amino acids: CASSAPSGTGGEQYF.

A single count supports this clone. This chain connects TRBV3-1 (or the pseudogene TRBV3-2) to TRBJ1-2; no definite D call. The ends were cut back, 1 base at V and 4 bases at J, with 10 bases in the middle. Germline V lookup: CDR1 LGHDT, CDR2 YNNKEL (reference sequence). The CDR3 runs 14 residues. Here the CDR3 DNA reads TGTGCCAGCAGCCAAGCGAGACGGATCTATGGCTACACCTTC. Protein sequence: CASSQARRIYGYTF.

The chain has TRBV12-3 or TRBV12-4 and TRBJ1-2; the D gene is possibly TRBD1 (5 bases). Trimming stripped 7 bases from V and 8 bases from J, with 11 bases between. The CDR3 sequence is 11 residues long. CDR3 loop: CASKRGYGYTF. Written as DNA, the CDR3 is TGTGCCAGCAAAAGGGGTTACGGCTACACCTTC.

This chain's CDR3 is CASNGLAGAYNEQFF. CDR3 coding DNA: TGTGCCAGCAATGGACTAGCGGGGGCCTACAATGAGCAGTTCTTC. The rearrangement links TRBV7-9 to TRBJ2-1; 13 nucleotides line up with TRBD2. V lost 7 bases, J lost 2 bases, and 2 bases stayed unmatched. CDR1 and CDR2 from the germline V gene are SEHNR and FQNEAQ (reference sequence). The length of the CDR3 is 15 residues.

CDR3 sequence (DNA): TGTGCCAGCAGCCGGGACGAAAATTCACCCCTCCACTTT. This codes for CASSRDENSPLHF. The chain recombines TRBV7-6 with TRBJ1-6, with D possibly matching TRBD1 (5 bases). Germline CDR1 and CDR2: SGHVS and FNYEAQ. Trimming took off 5 bases at V and 7 bases at J, with 9 bases between the two ends. The CDR3 is 13 amino acids.

The DNA of the CDR3 is TGTGCCAGCAGCTTAGGCACAGGGACCTATGGCTACACCTTC. Its translation is CASSLGTGTYGYTF. The rearrangement links TRBV7-2 to TRBJ1-2; maybe TRBD1 (6 bases). Germline V gene data show CDR1 as SGHTA and CDR2 as FQGNSA. The ends were cut back, 1 base at V and 4 bases at J, with 10 bases in the middle. The CDR3 length is 14 residues. The whole variable domain, remainder taken from reference TRBV7-2 and TRBJ1-2, is GAGVSQSPSNKVTEKGKDVELRCDPISGHTALYWYRQSLGQGLEFLIYFQGNSAPDKSGLPSDRFSAERTGGSVSTLTIQRTQQEDSAVYLCASSLGTGTYGYTFGSGTRLTVV.

V gene TRBV28 combines with J gene TRBJ1-5; D ambiguous. CDR1 is MDHEN, CDR2 SYDVKM, per germline. This CDR3 comprises 12 residues. With 5 bases removed from V and 1 base from J, the gap between germline ends came to 3 bases. CDR3 loop: CASSRSNQPQHF. The CDR3 DNA reads as TGTGCCAGCAGTCGGAGCAATCAGCCCCAGCATTTT.

The rearrangement links TRBV6-5 to TRBJ1-6, with 9 bases lining up with TRBD1. The germline CDR1 and CDR2 sequences are MNHEY and SVGAGI. There are 15 residues in the CDR3. Trimming took 5 bases from V and 6 from J; bases not matched to a gene: 5. In DNA, the CDR3 is TGTGCCAGCAGTACCTCGGACAGGGGTAATTCACCCCTCCACTTT. Its translation is CASSTSDRGNSPLHF.

This chain uses TRBV18 with TRBJ1-2; unclear D gene. In germline, CDR1 is KGHSH, CDR2 LQKENI. V lost 1 base and J 6 bases, leaving 12 bases between the germline ends. The CDR3 loop spans 14 amino acids. Here the CDR3 DNA reads TGTGCCAGCTCACCACAGGAGGCGAAGGATGGCTACACCTTC. As protein: CASSPQEAKDGYTF.

The chain is built from TRBV2 and TRBJ2-7; TRBD1 might be the D (5 bases). Germline V lookup: CDR1 SNHLY, CDR2 FYNNEI. With 3 bases removed from V and 0 bases from J, the gap between germline ends came to 9 bases. The CDR3 loop spans 14 amino acids. The CDR3 sequence is CASSERQSSYEQYF. Here the CDR3 DNA reads TGTGCCAGCAGTGAGCGACAGAGCTCCTACGAGCAGTACTTC. Drawing the rest from reference TRBV2 and TRBJ2-7, the complete variable domain is EPEVTQTPSHQVTQMGQEVILRCVPISNHLYFYWYRQILGQKVEFLVSFYNNEISEKSEIFDDQFSVERPDGSNFTLKIRSTKLEDSAMYFCASSERQSSYEQYFGPGTRLTVT.

The chain uses TRBV2 and TRBJ1-1; tentative D call: TRBD1 (5 bases). The CDR3 contains 15 residues. Looked up from germline, CDR1 is SNHLY and CDR2 is FYNNEI. Trimming took 4 bases from V and 2 from J, leaving 14 bases between them. This CDR3 reads CASSVGGRANTEAFF. The CDR3 DNA reads as TGTGCCAGCAGTGTGGGTGGCAGGGCTAACACTGAAGCTTTCTTT.

The rearrangement links TRBV15 to TRBJ1-2; no definite D call. Trimming took 1 base from V and 8 from J, leaving 8 bases between them. The germline V gene has CDR1 LNHNV and CDR2 YYDKDF (reference sequence). There are 12 residues in the CDR3. This chain's CDR3 is CATSRVALGYTF. In nucleotides, the CDR3 is TGTGCCACCAGCAGAGTGGCCCTCGGCTACACCTTC.

This clone was found once. This rearrangement joins TRBV9 to TRBJ2-7; TRBD1 matches 12 bases. This CDR3 contains 15 residues. Trimming removed 0 bases from V and 7 bases from J; junction bases left unmatched: 5. Germline V gene lookup returns CDR1 SGDLS and CDR2 YYNGEE. DNA for the CDR3: TGTGCCAGCAGCGTAGGGGGACAGGGGGCGGGAGAGCAGTACTTC. Translated: CASSVGGQGAGEQYF.

V and J are TRBV20-1 and TRBJ2-1; 8 nucleotides match TRBD2. The CDR3 has 18 amino acids. Germline CDR1 is DFQATT and CDR2 is SNEGSKA (reference sequence). The V and J ends lost 3 bases and 0 bases, in that order; junction bases with no gene match: 13. Here the CDR3 reads CSASLSGKLSSSYNEQFF. The CDR3 nucleotides read TGCAGTGCTAGTCTTAGCGGGAAACTATCGAGCTCCTACAATGAGCAGTTCTTC.

The gene calls are TRBV7-2 and TRBJ1-6; D might be TRBD1 (5 bases). CDR1 SGHTA and CDR2 FQGNSA come from the germline V gene. The CDR3 extends over 16 amino acids. Trimming took off 2 bases at V and 4 bases at J, with 12 bases between the two ends. In DNA, the CDR3 is TGTGCCAGCAGCTTATGGTTTCGGGGGTATAATTCACCCCTCCACTTT. Protein sequence: CASSLWFRGYNSPLHF.

The chain has TRBV28 and TRBJ1-5; 9 bases map to TRBD1. From germline, CDR1 is MDHEN and CDR2 SYDVKM. Losses at the gene ends were 2 bases for V and 4 bases for J; bases not matched to a gene: 6. The CDR3 spans 16 residues. As DNA, the CDR3 is TGTGCCAGCAGTTTAACAGGGGGCACGTCAAATCAGCCCCAGCATTTT. Protein product: CASSLTGGTSNQPQHF.

The rearrangement joins TRBV29-1 to TRBJ1-1, with TRBD1 matching 7 bases. Trimming removed 6 bases from V and 5 bases from J; junction bases left unmatched: 3. This CDR3 has 11 amino acids. Germline CDR1 SQVTM, CDR2 ANQGSEA. CDR3 bases: TGCAGCGTGCTACAGGGGACTGAAGCTTTCTTT. Encoded protein: CSVLQGTEAFF.

The chain couples TRBV3-1 (or the pseudogene TRBV3-2) to TRBJ1-5, with D hard to call. V lost 3 bases and J 1 base, leaving 1 base between the germline ends. Germline CDR1 reads LGHDT; CDR2 reads YNNKEL (reference sequence). CDR3 length: 12 amino acids. The CDR3 DNA sequence: TGTGCCAGCAGCCAGAGCAATCAGCCCCAGCATTTT. Protein product: CASSQSNQPQHF.

The chain is built from TRBV11-3 and TRBJ1-1, with D unclear. The V and J ends lost 5 bases and 1 base respectively, with 8 bases between them. The CDR3 totals 13 residues. Germline CDR1 reads SGHNT; CDR2 reads YENEEA. CDR3 region: CASSLSPNTEAFF. The DNA of the CDR3 is TGTGCCAGCAGCCTAAGCCCGAACACTGAAGCTTTCTTT.

This clone has only a few counts. J is TRBJ1-5 and V is TRBV7-6, with D maybe TRBD1 (6 bases). The CDR3 covers 15 residues. Germline CDR1 reads SGHVS; CDR2 reads FNYEAQ. The V end lost 2 bases, the J end lost 7 bases, and 15 bases lay between the germline ends. CDR3 nucleotide sequence: TGTGCCAGCAGCTTATTTCAGGGGCAAGGACAGCCCCAGCATTTT. This codes for CASSLFQGQGQPQHF.

The chain combines TRBV3-1 (or the pseudogene TRBV3-2) with TRBJ2-6; no clear D. The CDR3 totals 16 residues. CDR1 is LGHDT, CDR2 YNNKEL, per germline (reference sequence). Trimming pared 3 bases from V and 4 bases from J, leaving 13 bases between. CDR3 loop: CASSHPNRAGANVLTF. The CDR3 DNA follows: TGTGCCAGCAGCCATCCTAATCGCGCCGGGGCCAACGTCCTGACTTTC.

This chain connects TRBV27 to TRBJ2-5; D gene unclear. From germline, CDR1 is MNHEY and CDR2 SMNVEV (reference sequence). The CDR3 sequence is 14 residues long. Trimming left V 1 base short and J 1 base short, with 7 bases between. The CDR3 is CASSLFSAQETQYF. CDR3 bases: TGTGCCAGCAGTTTATTCTCCGCCCAAGAGACCCAGTACTTC.

The chain is built from TRBV28 and TRBJ1-2; D ambiguous. The CDR3 is 15 residues long. The V and J ends lost 6 bases and 4 bases respectively, with 18 bases between them. Germline V lookup: CDR1 MDHEN, CDR2 SYDVKM. The CDR3, as DNA: TGTGCCAGCAGCTCCTTGGGGTTACGATTCTATGGCTACACCTTC. Protein: CASSSLGLRFYGYTF.

This clone was seen just once. The genes are TRBV5-6 and TRBJ1-2; the D gene is possibly TRBD1 (6 bases). The CDR3 is 15 residues long. The V gene's germline CDR1 is SGHDT and CDR2 YYEEEE. V was shortened by 4 bases and J by 4 bases, with 17 bases between the two germline ends. The CDR3 reads CASSTGQNSAYGYTF. The CDR3 coding sequence is TGTGCCAGCAGCACCGGACAGAACTCGGCCTATGGCTACACCTTC.